This T cell receptor (beta chain) came from a study of blood T cell repertoires in COVID-19. Across the study: Spain, Italy and the United States supplied samples that represented acute and convalescent COVID-19. T cells, B-cell-depleted T cells, or PBMCs supplied cDNA or gDNA.

Original methodology: By means of reference gene primer amplification, nucleated cell counts were estimated. Libraries were prepared by immunoSEQ multiplex PCR; TCRdb keeps only in-frame clonotypes and omits some of them. Clone size and the V and J calls come from that table; the DNA yielded D and trimming. The sample shows over 150,000 clones, roughly 84% of them seen only once. One Seattle source followed patients from active infection through their disease course. CDR1 and CDR2 from the germline V gene are MNHNY and SVGAGI (reference sequence). Trimming cost V 11 bases and J 4 bases; bases outside gene matches: 9. CDR3 length: 13 amino acids.

The chain joins TRBV6-6 to TRBJ2-3; 7 positions agree with TRBD2. Sequenced sample: peripheral blood. This clonotype was obtained from an older woman with COVID-19, enrolled during active disease. The CDR3: CAARTRNPDTQYF. CDR3 nucleotide sequence: TGTGCCGCCCGGACTAGAAACCCAGATACGCAGTATTTT.